This is a list of T cell receptor beta chains from one sample in a study of T cells in Graves' hyperthyroidism and ophthalmopathy. TCRdb recomputed calls from the multiplex PCR reads with MiXCR, one row per CDR3 protein. The sample has about 380,000 distinct CDR3 sequences; 14% are singletons. The sequenced sample was blood. These TCRs come from an older woman with Graves' hyperthyroidism. Both conserved end residues are part of each CDR3. D genes are given only for firm matches. Clone size is shown for a subset of rows, as once, few, many or a class of expanded clone.

>TRBV4-1|TRBJ2-2|.|.
CASSQPVSPGVDTGELFF
TGCGCCAGCAGCCAACCCGTATCTCCGGGAGTCGACACCGGGGAGCTGTTTTTT
>TRBV29-1|TRBJ2-5|.|.
CSVVASQETQYF
TGCAGCGTCGTAGCGAGCCAAGAGACCCAGTACTTC
>TRBV13|TRBJ2-4|few|.
CASSVRGDIQYF
TGTGCCAGCAGCGTCAGGGGAGACATTCAGTACTTC
>TRBV12-3/TRBV12-4|TRBJ2-1|many|TRBD1
CASSIGQTGGLRFF
TGTGCCAGCAGTATAGGACAGACAGGGGGGCTTAGGTTCTTC
>TRBV20-1|TRBJ1-2|many|TRBD1
CSARGDRRYGYTF
TGCAGTGCTAGAGGGGACAGGCGCTATGGCTACACCTTC
>TRBV30|TRBJ2-3|many|.
CAWSPGVRLDTQYF
TGTGCCTGGAGTCCCGGTGTCCGTTTGGATACGCAGTATTTT
>TRBV6-1|TRBJ2-1|few|.
CASSEFPGPLEFF
TGTGCCAGCAGTGAATTTCCCGGGCCCCTAGAGTTCTTC
>TRBV2|TRBJ2-7|many|TRBD2
CASVPGLAGGPHEQYF
TGTGCCAGCGTTCCGGGACTAGCGGGAGGGCCCCACGAGCAGTACTTC
>TRBV10-3|TRBJ2-5|many|.
CAISDNSQPQYF
TGTGCCATCAGTGACAACAGCCAGCCCCAGTACTTC
>TRBV3-1|TRBJ2-3|many|.
CASSPSGYADTQYF
TGTGCCAGCAGCCCCAGCGGGTATGCAGATACGCAGTATTTT
>TRBV10-3|TRBJ2-3|.|.
CAISEFGSGADTQYF
TGTGCCATCAGTGAGTTCGGGAGTGGGGCAGATACGCAGTATTTT
>TRBV11-3|TRBJ2-1|many|.
CASRQGSSYNEQFF
TGTGCCAGCAGGCAGGGAAGCTCCTACAATGAGCAGTTCTTC
>TRBV7-9|TRBJ2-7|many|TRBD2
CASSPREAYEQYF
TGTGCCAGCAGCCCCCGGGAGGCGTACGAGCAGTACTTC
>TRBV7-2|TRBJ1-5|many|.
CASSLARDTPKHF
TGTGCCAGCAGCTTAGCGCGGGACACTCCTAAGCATTTT
>TRBV7-2|TRBJ2-7|.|TRBD1
CATARDRRKDEQYF
TGTGCCACAGCCCGGGACAGGAGAAAGGACGAGCAGTACTTC
>TRBV18|TRBJ1-1|many|.
CASSLSSENTEAFF
TGTGCCAGCTCACTCTCGTCGGAGAACACTGAAGCTTTCTTT
>TRBV6-6|TRBJ2-7|many|.
CASSYRAQGHEQYF
TGTGCCAGCAGTTACCGGGCCCAGGGCCACGAGCAGTACTTC
>TRBV27|TRBJ2-1|many|TRBD2
CASSLRGSRLNEQFF
TGTGCCAGCAGTTTGCGCGGGAGCAGGTTGAATGAGCAGTTCTTC
>TRBV19|TRBJ1-5|many|.
CASNRGLTELQQPQHF
TGTGCCAGTAACCGCGGCTTGACGGAGCTCCAACAGCCCCAGCATTTT
>TRBV20-1|TRBJ2-7|.|TRBD2
CSAPTSDSSYEQYF
TGCAGTGCGCCTACTAGCGACAGCTCCTACGAGCAGTACTTC
>TRBV4-1|TRBJ2-5|.|TRBD2
CASSFRTSGLLETQYF
TGCGCCAGCAGCTTCCGGACTAGCGGGCTGTTAGAGACCCAGTACTTC
>TRBV6-1|TRBJ1-6|many|TRBD1
CASSRDRASPLHF
TGTGCCAGCAGCCGGGACAGGGCTTCACCCCTCCACTTT
>TRBV6-1|TRBJ2-7|.|.
CASSKQVPEQYF
TGTGCCAGCAGTAAACAGGTTCCCGAGCAGTACTTC
>TRBV27|TRBJ2-1|.|TRBD1
CATSDPQGTGGYNEQFF
TGTGCCACCAGTGATCCTCAAGGGACAGGGGGCTACAATGAGCAGTTCTTC
>TRBV12-3/TRBV12-4|TRBJ1-4|few|.
CASSFQGWDNEKLFF
TGTGCCAGCAGTTTCCAGGGGTGGGACAATGAAAAACTGTTTTTT
>TRBV18|TRBJ2-2|.|.
CASSRWADGENTGELFF
TGTGCCAGCTCAAGATGGGCGGACGGGGAGAACACCGGGGAGCTGTTTTTT
>TRBV7-6|TRBJ1-1|few|TRBD1
CASSPVIGGYTEAFF
TGTGCCAGCAGCCCAGTCATAGGGGGCTACACTGAAGCTTTCTTT
>TRBV2|TRBJ2-7|few|.
CASKVSGHEQYF
TGTGCCAGCAAAGTATCGGGTCACGAGCAGTACTTC
>TRBV28|TRBJ1-2|many|TRBD1
CASRQTGDGFDGYTF
TGTGCCAGCAGGCAGACAGGGGATGGATTTGATGGCTACACCTTC
>TRBV28|TRBJ2-7|many|TRBD1
CAVSLASPGTGGEQYF
TGTGCCGTCTCTTTAGCGAGTCCCGGGACAGGCGGGGAGCAGTACTTC
>TRBV7-8|TRBJ1-5|many|.
CASSLATGFNQPQHF
TGTGCCAGCAGCTTAGCGACAGGTTTCAATCAGCCCCAGCATTTT
>TRBV15|TRBJ1-5|many|.
CATSRDTSTTGQPQHF
TGTGCCACCAGCAGAGATACGTCCACCACGGGACAGCCCCAGCATTTT
>TRBV30|TRBJ1-1|many|TRBD1
CAWSRDSGIEAFF
TGTGCCTGGAGTCGGGACAGTGGAATTGAAGCTTTCTTT
>TRBV18|TRBJ2-2|many|.
CASSLDGSGELFF
TGTGCCAGCTCACTTGACGGATCCGGGGAGCTGTTTTTT
>TRBV24-1|TRBJ2-1|.|.
CATSDPSEGNYNEQFF
TGTGCCACCAGTGATCCGAGTGAGGGTAACTACAATGAGCAGTTCTTC
>TRBV7-3|TRBJ2-3|few|TRBD1
CASSGGADTQYF
TGTGCCAGCTCAGGGGGTGCAGATACGCAGTATTTT
>TRBV12-3/TRBV12-4|TRBJ1-2|many|.
CASSPSRSLGGYTF
TGTGCCAGCAGTCCGAGTCGGAGCCTGGGGGGCTACACCTTC
>TRBV6-2/TRBV6-3|TRBJ2-4|.|.
CASSFLGTDLRQYF
TGTGCCAGCAGTTTCCTCGGGACTGACCTCCGTCAGTACTTC
>TRBV7-9|TRBJ2-5|many|TRBD1
CASSFPQQGFRETQYF
TGTGCCAGCAGCTTCCCGCAACAGGGGTTCCGAGAGACCCAGTACTTC
>TRBV4-1|TRBJ1-1|once|TRBD1
CASSQLDRGETEAFF
TGCGCCAGCAGCCAGCTGGACAGGGGAGAAACTGAAGCTTTCTTT
>TRBV29-1|TRBJ1-2|many|.
CSVERWAGNYGYTF
TGCAGCGTTGAAAGGTGGGCCGGAAACTATGGCTACACCTTC
>TRBV24-1|TRBJ2-7|.|.
CATSDSRDGGDEQYF
TGTGCCACCAGTGATTCTAGGGACGGGGGAGACGAGCAGTACTTC
>TRBV7-2|TRBJ2-3|once|TRBD2
CASSQGLAGVITDTQYF
TGTGCCAGCAGCCAGGGACTAGCGGGAGTGATCACAGATACGCAGTATTTT
>TRBV4-1|TRBJ1-1|.|.
CTSSPGLFFMNTEAFF
TGCACCAGCAGCCCTGGACTATTCTTCATGAACACTGAAGCTTTCTTT
>TRBV25-1|TRBJ2-3|few|.
CASSEWALLKETQYF
TGTGCCAGCAGTGAGTGGGCTCTGCTAAAGGAGACGCAGTATTTT
>TRBV24-1|TRBJ1-5|many|.
CATSDGRNQPQHF
TGTGCCACCAGTGATGGTCGCAATCAGCCCCAGCATTTT
>TRBV3-1|TRBJ2-7|many|TRBD1
CASSPTGTGGGEQYF
TGTGCCAGCAGCCCCACCGGGACAGGGGGAGGCGAGCAGTACTTC
>TRBV11-2|TRBJ2-3|many|.
CASTSNSDRTDTQYF
TGTGCCAGCACCTCCAATTCGGACCGGACAGATACGCAGTATTTT
>TRBV18|TRBJ2-1|.|.
CASSLKGTGVFKNEQFF
TGTGCCAGCTCACTAAAAGGAACGGGAGTGTTTAAGAATGAGCAGTTCTTC
>TRBV9|TRBJ1-2|.|.
CASSAGGGGPNYGYTF
TGTGCCAGCAGCGCCGGGGGGGGGGGGCCTAACTATGGCTACACCTTC
>TRBV7-9|TRBJ2-3|many|TRBD2
CASSLGLAVPWDTQYF
TGTGCCAGCAGCTTAGGGCTAGCGGTCCCATGGGATACGCAGTATTTT
>TRBV5-1|TRBJ2-1|few|.
CASSWGDYNEQFF
TGCGCCAGCAGCTGGGGAGACTACAATGAGCAGTTCTTC
>TRBV12-3/TRBV12-4|TRBJ2-1|many|.
CASSFGTNNEQFF
TGTGCCAGCAGTTTTGGGACAAACAATGAGCAGTTCTTC
>TRBV18|TRBJ1-1|many|TRBD1
CASFPGGDTEAFF
TGTGCCAGCTTCCCAGGGGGGGACACTGAAGCTTTCTTT